This T cell receptor beta chain was captured by sequencing in a study of OX40 agonist ivuxolimab in advanced cancers. Study as a whole: Melanoma, hepatocellular carcinoma, head and neck or renal cell cancer occurred in dose-escalation patients.

Using immunoSEQ multiplex PCR, the repertoire was profiled, and TCRdb retains in-frame clones only, with some absent. The table records 70,000 to 95,000 clones, approximately 94% of them present only once. Germline CDR1 SQVTM, CDR2 ANQGSEA. The CDR3 has 12 residues. Trimming removed 4 bases from V and 4 bases from J, with 8 bases in between. Regarding this clone: Its antigen is unknown.

The study's findings and limits: There were, on average, more expanded clones in CD8+ T cells than in CD4+. Not determined was the antigen specificity of the expanded peripheral T cells.

The chain carries TRBV29-1 and TRBJ2-1; D unclear. The material sequenced was CD4+ or CD8+ T cells sorted from blood, taken in a trial of the OX40 agonist ivuxolimab. The TCR sequence derives from an adult with an advanced solid tumor such as melanoma, head and neck, liver or kidney cancer. CDR3 coding DNA: TGCAGCGTTGTAGCCCGATACAATGAGCAGTTCTTC. Amino acid sequence: CSVVARYNEQFF.